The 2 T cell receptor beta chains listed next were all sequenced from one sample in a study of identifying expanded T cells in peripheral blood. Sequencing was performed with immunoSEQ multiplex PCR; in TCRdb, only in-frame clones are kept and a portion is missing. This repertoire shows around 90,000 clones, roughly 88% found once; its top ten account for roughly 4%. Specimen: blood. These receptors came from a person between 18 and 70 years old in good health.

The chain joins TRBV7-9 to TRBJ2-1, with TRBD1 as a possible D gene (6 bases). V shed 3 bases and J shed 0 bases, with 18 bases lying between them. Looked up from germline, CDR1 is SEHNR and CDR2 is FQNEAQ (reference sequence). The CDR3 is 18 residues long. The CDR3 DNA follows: TGTGCCAGCAGCTTCGATAGGACAGAAACGCGCTCCTACAATGAGCAGTTCTTC. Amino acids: CASSFDRTETRSYNEQFF.

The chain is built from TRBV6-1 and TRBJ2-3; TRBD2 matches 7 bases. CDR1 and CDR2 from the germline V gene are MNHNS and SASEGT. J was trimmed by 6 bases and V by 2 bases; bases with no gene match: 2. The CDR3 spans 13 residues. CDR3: CASSESSGDTQYF. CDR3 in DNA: TGTGCCAGCAGTGAAAGTAGCGGGGATACGCAGTATTTT.